The TCR beta chain under discussion was sequenced for a study of cytomegalovirus exposure and HLA in healthy donors (dated by TCRdb to 2017 to 2019). Background for the entire study: An earlier analysis of approximately 590 of the donors reported roughly 270 Gb of sequence data and 100 million to 130 million unique TCR beta sequences from approximately 180 million T cells. Approximately 300 gigabases of sequencing data and some 85 million unique TCR sequences were included in an early release covering over 600 HLA-typed donors. Among the roughly 410 genotyped donors, about 85% belonged to the genetic ancestry cluster associated with self-reported Caucasian donors. The study aimed to test whether signatures of past pathogen exposure could be identified by cataloging public T cell receptors. The study used immunosequencing to profile the T cell repertoires of 666 subjects and linked those repertoires to cytomegalovirus serostatus. Besides the first cohort of more than 650 subjects, a separate validation cohort made up of some 110 different subjects was used. To predict cytomegalovirus infection status, the study brought together high-throughput TCR immunosequencing, statistical association of individual TCRs with disease status, and machine learning. To study patterns of TCR occurrence, a later analysis re-analyzed previously published TCR beta repertoires from around 670 donors and added high-resolution HLA genotyping. Rather than using new phenotypic data, the later analysis identified candidate immune exposures from TCR beta sequences and from how often those sequences occurred across donors. In an earlier analysis of 500 to 650 of the donors, high-throughput TCR beta sequencing was used to judge whether each TCR beta V gene segment behaved as functional or pseudogenic. Donor age, sex, ethnicity and CMV serostatus were compiled together with the repertoire data. A later genetic analysis used genome-wide SNP genotypes for 398 of the 666 donors, treating that subset as a discovery cohort. Every discovery cohort repertoire had been produced on one sequencing platform. Class I and class II HLA loci were covered by the typing at four-digit resolution. The number of donors typed differed by locus, with 629-630 for A, B, C, DRB1 and DQB1, around 500 for DQA1, nearly 610 for DPA1, and approximately 470 for DPB1. Roughly 5 DR-DQ haplotypes were treated as single units for association and clustering because of strong linkage in the cohort. Across 398 genotyped donors of the cohort, an average of roughly 230,000 unique TCR beta nucleotide sequences per donor were sequenced, and around 20% of those sequences were non-productive. Study-level results and caveats: Cytomegalovirus status was reported to be diagnosed by the classifier with high specificity and sensitivity in both the original and validation cohorts. A later analysis associated roughly 17,000 TCR beta sequences with specific HLA alleles at a false discovery rate of 0.05. In the study, some 160 TCR beta chains were listed as associated with cytomegalovirus. Strong co-occurrence of HLA alleles, especially DR and DQ, made assigning TCR associations to individual alleles difficult. A later analysis reported that several top co-occurrence clusters appeared linked to parvovirus B19, influenza, CMV and Epstein-Barr virus. A later analysis found that TCR association rates varied across HLA loci, with DRB1 alleles showing the most associated TCRs and HLA-C alleles the fewest. An association between a missense DCLRE1C variant and V-gene and J-gene trimming of TCR beta chains was found in a later genetic analysis and replicated in an independent cohort. A later analysis found that HLA-associated TCR beta chains were more clonally expanded and had lower generation probabilities than equally common non-associated chains. The earlier analysis of around 600 of the donors excluded fewer than 20 rarely observed V segments, including chromosome 9 orphons, because counts were too low. For the cohort, immune exposure information was limited to CMV serostatus. This cohort had only TCR beta chains sequenced, and the lack of alpha or paired-chain data limited which features could be detected. It was suggested by the authors that the approach could potentially be generalized to other disease states and immunological phenotypes. Most TCR sequences were seen in very few donors, while some public TCRs were found in many individuals. Linkage disequilibrium might explain the correlated functional status among segregating V segments, but an unknown experimental factor could not be excluded. A further reported finding was that TCR beta sequences accurately predicted the HLA-A and HLA-B alleles for most subjects in the first cohort. A later genetic analysis reported fewer N-insertions in productive TCRs among donors in an Asian-associated ancestry cluster than the roughly 700-donor mean. In an earlier analysis of 587 of the donors, most TCR beta V segments were observed in productive rearrangements about 87% or about 30% of the time, broadly matching IMGT annotations. Presence/absence analyses assumed roughly uniform sequencing depth across donors, an assumption that may not hold. HLA typing was unavailable for some donors at each locus, so association tests used only the typed subset. In vitro tests confirmed that a few of the cytomegalovirus-associated TCR beta chains recognize cytomegalovirus antigens. The sequencing pipeline was judged likely to have produced a cluster of highly shared sequence variants as a technical artifact. Most CMV-associated TCR beta chains appeared to be HLA-restricted in a later analysis, and the HLA associations seemed to be driven largely by CMV exposure. The 87-base-pair reads could not distinguish some IMGT-functional V segments, including TRBV6-2 and TRBV6-3, so those segments were excluded.

V gives up 7 bases and J gives up 1 base, and the segment between their germline ends measures 11 bases. Its CDR3 holds 13 amino acids, cysteine through phenylalanine. The read is trimmed to its CDR3 DNA, 39 bases read in frame from base 1. CDR1 MNHNS and CDR2 SASEGT were looked up in the germline V gene. Note on this clone: Its antigen remains unidentified. Base qualities were left out, and no much larger clone turns up one base away.

Preparation of the library involved the immunoSEQ multiplex PCR assay. For the multiplex PCR, a mixture combining 60 forward primers for TCR Vbeta segments and 13 reverse primers for TCR Jbeta segments was used. The CDR3 region of rearranged TCR beta genes was amplified from genomic DNA with a multiplex PCR assay. The Illumina HiSeq System was used to sequence the amplified TCR beta libraries as 87-base-pair reads. Per the original workflow: A later analysis counted tens of millions of unique TCR beta chains across the 650 to 800 repertoires, and some 11 million of these chains were shared by at least two donors. To remove PCR and sequencing errors, raw reads were error-corrected and collapsed into unique sequences using a nearest-neighbor algorithm that merged closely related sequences. To assign V, D and J gene segments, CDR3 sequences were aligned to IMGT reference sequences. For a sequence to be retained, a match of at least six nucleotides was required to both a V gene segment and a J gene segment. Rearrangements were called productive when the CDR3 lacked stop codons and stayed in frame with V and J; all others were non-productive. CDR3 was defined by IMGT convention, running from the second conserved V-encoded cysteine to the conserved J-encoded phenylalanine. Sequences without an unambiguous match to a single V gene segment were excluded from the earlier analysis of a few hundred of the donors. In an earlier analysis of about 590 of the donors, a V segment was called functional when productive rearrangements were above 56.7%, and segregating when the standard deviation between donors exceeded 5%. A statistical classification framework was built to diagnose cytomegalovirus status from the catalog of TCR beta chain sequences. A later analysis assigned V and J genes by comparing TCR nucleotide sequences with IMGT/GENE-DB human TR gene sequences. The TCRdist pipeline was used in a later analysis to assign CDR3 sequences and most-parsimonious VDJ recombination scenarios. In a later analysis, each TCR beta chain was defined by its CDR3 amino acid sequence together with its V-gene family, and reads without a unique V-gene family were excluded. To address suspected cross-contamination and a sequencing artifact, a later analysis removed 550 to 750 highly shared, low-generation-probability nucleotide sequences. In a later analysis, a clonal expansion index for each public chain was calculated from normalized within-repertoire ranks of inferred template counts. Generation probabilities in a later analysis came from a VDJ recombination model fitted to out-of-frame rearrangements, and those results were checked against IGoR. Hypergeometric tests were used in a later analysis to score TCR-TCR, TCR-HLA and TCR-CMV co-occurrence, with a repertoire-size bias correction applied to the TCR pairs. False discovery rates were estimated in a later analysis by permuting HLA or CMV assignments 20 times. In a later analysis, co-occurring TCRs were grouped using DBSCAN, and TCRdist sequence similarity was added for clustering within HLA-allele-positive subsets. Co-occurrence clustering excluded repertoires with fewer than 30,000 or more than 120,000 public chains, plus five with anomalous nucleotide sharing. The source is immuneACCESS, and TCRdb retained only in-frame sequences with V and J called. Part of the clones is not carried over; for the studies checked, unresolved V genes explain less than half of this, and the remainder is unexplained. V, J and clone size reflect that table, while D and trimming were determined from the DNA. Present in this sample are 95,000 to 130,000 clones, roughly three quarters of which were seen just once. The ten largest clones capture over 1.5% of the sample.

In total, more than 500 healthy bone marrow donors made up the cohort. Cohort members were all nominally healthy when sampled, although unrecorded immune exposures were likely present. The donor was CMV seronegative and was included in the group of a few hundred seronegative cohort members. A peripheral blood sample was provided by each donor, and peripheral blood mononuclear cells were used for TCR beta sequencing. Genomic DNA was extracted from the blood cell samples with the Qiagen DNeasy Blood Extraction Kit. Recombination linked TRBV6-1 to TRBJ2-7; the D gene lacks a confident call. The origin of this receptor is a young woman in good health and CMV-seronegative. The sequencing sample was made of PBMCs. The CDR3 protein: CASTWAESYEQYF. Read as DNA, the sequence is TGTGCCAGCACCTGGGCAGAATCCTACGAGCAGTACTTC.